The table lists the clone carrying this T cell receptor beta chain with a count of one. Its antigen is currently unknown. The entry originates in a study of T cell responses to AZD1222 COVID-19 vaccine. Repertoires were generated with immunoSEQ multiplex PCR, while TCRdb's copy carries only in-frame clones and drops some. Of around 100,000 clones in the sample, about four fifths were seen once. Notes on the study in general: CD4 TCRs associated with vaccination spanned spike, dominating at 160-218 and 743-854.

This sequence was found in an adult in good health. The sequencing used peripheral blood, collected on day 0 of AZD1222 vaccination.

CDR3: CASSRLGVRNYGYTF. The CDR3 nucleotides read TGCGCCAGCAGCCGCTTGGGGGTCCGAAACTATGGCTACACCTTC. This chain connects TRBV5-1 to TRBJ1-2; D may be TRBD1 (5 bases). CDR1 SGHRS and CDR2 YFSETQ come from the germline V gene. This CDR3 has 15 residues. V lost 4 bases and J 2 bases, leaving 15 bases between the germline ends.